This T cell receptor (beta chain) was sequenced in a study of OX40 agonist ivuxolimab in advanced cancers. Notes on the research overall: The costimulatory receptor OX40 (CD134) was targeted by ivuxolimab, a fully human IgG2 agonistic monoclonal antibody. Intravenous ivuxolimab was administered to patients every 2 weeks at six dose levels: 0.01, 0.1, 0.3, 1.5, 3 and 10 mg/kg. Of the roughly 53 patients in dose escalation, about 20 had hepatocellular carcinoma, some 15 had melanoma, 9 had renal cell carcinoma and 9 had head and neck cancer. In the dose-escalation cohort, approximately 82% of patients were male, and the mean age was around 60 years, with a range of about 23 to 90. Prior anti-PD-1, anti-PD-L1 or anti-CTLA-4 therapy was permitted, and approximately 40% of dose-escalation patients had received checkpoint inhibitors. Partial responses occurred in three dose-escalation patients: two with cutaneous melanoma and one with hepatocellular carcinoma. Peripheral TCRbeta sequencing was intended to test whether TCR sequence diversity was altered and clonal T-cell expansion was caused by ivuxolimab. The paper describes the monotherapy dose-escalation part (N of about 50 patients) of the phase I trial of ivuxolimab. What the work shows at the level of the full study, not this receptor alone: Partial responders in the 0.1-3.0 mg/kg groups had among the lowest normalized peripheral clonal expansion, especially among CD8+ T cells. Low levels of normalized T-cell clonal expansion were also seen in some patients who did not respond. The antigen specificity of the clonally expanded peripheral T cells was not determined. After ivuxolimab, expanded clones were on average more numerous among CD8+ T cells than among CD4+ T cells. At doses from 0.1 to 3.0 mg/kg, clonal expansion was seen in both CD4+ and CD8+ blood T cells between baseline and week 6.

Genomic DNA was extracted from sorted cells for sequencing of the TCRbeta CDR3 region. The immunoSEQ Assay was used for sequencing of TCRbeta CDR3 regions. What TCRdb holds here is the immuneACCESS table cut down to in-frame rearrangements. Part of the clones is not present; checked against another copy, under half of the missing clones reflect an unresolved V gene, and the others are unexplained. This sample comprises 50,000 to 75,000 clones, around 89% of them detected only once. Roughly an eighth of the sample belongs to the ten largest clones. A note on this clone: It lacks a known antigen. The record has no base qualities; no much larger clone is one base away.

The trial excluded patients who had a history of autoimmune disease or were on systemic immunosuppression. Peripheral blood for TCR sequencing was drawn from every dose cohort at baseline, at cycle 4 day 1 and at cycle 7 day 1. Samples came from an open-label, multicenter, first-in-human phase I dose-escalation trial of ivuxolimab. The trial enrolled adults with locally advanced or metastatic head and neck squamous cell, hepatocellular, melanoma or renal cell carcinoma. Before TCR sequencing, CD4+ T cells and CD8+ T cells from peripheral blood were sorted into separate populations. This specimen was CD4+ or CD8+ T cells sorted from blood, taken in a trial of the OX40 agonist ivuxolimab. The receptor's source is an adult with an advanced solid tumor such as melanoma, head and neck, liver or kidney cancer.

This receptor has the CDR3 CASSQAKATSNQPQHF. Here is the DNA: TGCGCCAGCAGCCAAGCCAAGGCCACGAGCAATCAGCCCCAGCATTTT. Rearrangement joined TRBV4-1 to TRBJ1-5, with the identity of the D gene unclear. CDR1 and CDR2 are drawn from the germline V gene: MGHRA, YSYEKL. The junction shows trimming of 1 base on V and 1 base on J, plus 11 bases between the germline ends. CDR3 length: 16 amino acids, cysteine to phenylalanine. Just the 48-base CDR3 DNA is kept, in frame starting at base 1.